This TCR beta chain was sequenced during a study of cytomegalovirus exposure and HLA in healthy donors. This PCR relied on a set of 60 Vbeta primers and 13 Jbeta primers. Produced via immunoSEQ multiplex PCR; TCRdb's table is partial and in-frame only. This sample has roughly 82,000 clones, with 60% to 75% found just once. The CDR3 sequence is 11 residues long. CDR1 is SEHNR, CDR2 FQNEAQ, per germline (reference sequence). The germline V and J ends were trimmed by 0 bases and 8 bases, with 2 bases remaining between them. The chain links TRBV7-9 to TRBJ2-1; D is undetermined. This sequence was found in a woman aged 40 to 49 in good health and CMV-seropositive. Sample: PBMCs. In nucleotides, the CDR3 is TGTGCCAGCAGCTTAGCCTATGAGCAGTTCTTC. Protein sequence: CASSLAYEQFF.